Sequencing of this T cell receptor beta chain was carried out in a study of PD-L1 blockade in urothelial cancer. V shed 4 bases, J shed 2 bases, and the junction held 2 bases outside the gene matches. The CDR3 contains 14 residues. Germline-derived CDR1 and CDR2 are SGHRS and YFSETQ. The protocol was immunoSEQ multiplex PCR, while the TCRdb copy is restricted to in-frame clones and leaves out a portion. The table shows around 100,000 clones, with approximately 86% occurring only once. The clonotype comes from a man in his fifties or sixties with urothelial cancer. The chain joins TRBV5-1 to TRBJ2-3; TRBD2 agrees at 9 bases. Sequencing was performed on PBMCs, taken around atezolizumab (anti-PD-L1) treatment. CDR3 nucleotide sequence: TGCGCCAGCAGCCTAGCGGGAAACACAGATACGCAGTATTTT. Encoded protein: CASSLAGNTDTQYF. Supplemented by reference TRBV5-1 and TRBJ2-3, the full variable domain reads KAGVTQTPRYLIKTRGQQVTLSCSPISGHRSVSWYQQTPGQGLQFLFEYFSETQRNKGNFPGRFSGRQFSNSRSEMNVSTLELGDSALYLCASSLAGNTDTQYFGPGTRLTVL.